This entry is about one TCR beta chain. The entry originates in a study of blood T cell repertoires in COVID-19. At the level of the study: Sites in the United States, Italy and Spain provided acute and convalescent COVID-19 samples.

Per the original methods: Amplification with reference gene primers provided the estimates of nucleated cell counts. Sequenced by immunoSEQ multiplex PCR; TCRdb stores in-frame clones only, minus some. The V and J calls and the clone size are those of that table, but D and trimming were determined from the DNA. The data contain about 320,000 clones, 80% to 90% of them singletons. The specimen was peripheral blood. The source of this sequence is a woman between 45 and 65 years old with acute or convalescent COVID-19.

CDR3 loop: CASSIGQGQNGYTF. In nucleotides, the CDR3 is TGTGCCAGCAGCATCGGACAGGGGCAGAATGGCTACACCTTC. This chain joins TRBV9 and TRBJ1-2, with 9 bases identical to TRBD1. The CDR3 loop spans 14 amino acids. The germline CDR1 and CDR2 sequences are SGDLS and YYNGEE. V was pared by 4 bases and J by 6 bases, with 7 bases of the junction left unmatched. Together with reference TRBV9 and TRBJ1-2, the CDR3 gives the full variable domain: DSGVTQTPKHLITATGQRVTLRCSPRSGDLSVYWYQQSLDQGLQFLIQYYNGEERAKGNILERFSAQQFPDLHSELNLSSLELGDSALYFCASSIGQGQNGYTFGSGTRLTVV.